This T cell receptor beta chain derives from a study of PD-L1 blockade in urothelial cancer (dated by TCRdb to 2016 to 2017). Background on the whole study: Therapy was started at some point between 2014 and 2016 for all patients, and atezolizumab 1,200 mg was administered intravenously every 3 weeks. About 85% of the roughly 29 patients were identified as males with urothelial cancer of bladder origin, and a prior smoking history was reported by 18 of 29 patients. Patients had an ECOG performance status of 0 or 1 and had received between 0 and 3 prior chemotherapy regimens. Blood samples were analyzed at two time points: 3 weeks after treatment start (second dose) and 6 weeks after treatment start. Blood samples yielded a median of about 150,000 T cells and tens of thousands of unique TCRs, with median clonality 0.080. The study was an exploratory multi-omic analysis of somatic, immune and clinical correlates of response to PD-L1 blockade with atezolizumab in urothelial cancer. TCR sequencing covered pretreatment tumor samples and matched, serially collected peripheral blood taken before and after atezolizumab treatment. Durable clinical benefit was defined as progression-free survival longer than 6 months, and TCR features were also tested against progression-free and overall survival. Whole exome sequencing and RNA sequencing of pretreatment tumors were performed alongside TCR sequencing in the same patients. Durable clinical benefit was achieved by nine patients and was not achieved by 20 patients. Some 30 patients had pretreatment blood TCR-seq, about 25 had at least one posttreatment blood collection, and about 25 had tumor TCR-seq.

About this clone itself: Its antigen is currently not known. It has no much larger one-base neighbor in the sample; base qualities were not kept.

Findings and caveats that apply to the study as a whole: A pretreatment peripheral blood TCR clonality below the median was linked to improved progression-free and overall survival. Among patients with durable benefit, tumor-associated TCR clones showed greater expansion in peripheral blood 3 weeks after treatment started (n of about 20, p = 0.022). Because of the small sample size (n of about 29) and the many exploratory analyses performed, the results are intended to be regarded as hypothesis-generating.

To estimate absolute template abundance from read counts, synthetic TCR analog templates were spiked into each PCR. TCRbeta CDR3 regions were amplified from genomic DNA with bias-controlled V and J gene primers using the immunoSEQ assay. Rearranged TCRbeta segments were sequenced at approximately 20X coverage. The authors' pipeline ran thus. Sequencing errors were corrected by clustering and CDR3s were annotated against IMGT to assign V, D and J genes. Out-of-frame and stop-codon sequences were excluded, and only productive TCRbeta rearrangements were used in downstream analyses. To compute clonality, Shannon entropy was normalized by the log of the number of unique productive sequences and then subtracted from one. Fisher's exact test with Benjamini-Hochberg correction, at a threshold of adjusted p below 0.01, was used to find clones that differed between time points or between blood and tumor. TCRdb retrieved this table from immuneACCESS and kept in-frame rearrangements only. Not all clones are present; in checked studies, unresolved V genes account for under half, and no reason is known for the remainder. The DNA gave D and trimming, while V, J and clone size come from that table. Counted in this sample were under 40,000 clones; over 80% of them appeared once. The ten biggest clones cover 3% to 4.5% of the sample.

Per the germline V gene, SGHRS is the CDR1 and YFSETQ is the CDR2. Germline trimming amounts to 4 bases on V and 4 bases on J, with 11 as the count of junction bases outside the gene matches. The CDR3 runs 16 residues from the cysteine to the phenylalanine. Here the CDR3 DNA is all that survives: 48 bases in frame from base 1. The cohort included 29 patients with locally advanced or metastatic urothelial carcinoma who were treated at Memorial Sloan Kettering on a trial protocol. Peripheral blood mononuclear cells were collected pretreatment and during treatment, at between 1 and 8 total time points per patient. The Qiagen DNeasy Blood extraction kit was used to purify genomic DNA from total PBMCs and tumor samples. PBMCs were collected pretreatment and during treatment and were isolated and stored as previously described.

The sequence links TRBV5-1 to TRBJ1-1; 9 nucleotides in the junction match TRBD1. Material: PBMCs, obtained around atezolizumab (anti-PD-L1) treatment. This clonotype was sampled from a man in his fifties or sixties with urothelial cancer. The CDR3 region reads CASSLGPGQGGTEAFF. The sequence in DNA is TGCGCCAGCAGCCTGGGACCGGGACAGGGAGGCACTGAAGCTTTCTTT. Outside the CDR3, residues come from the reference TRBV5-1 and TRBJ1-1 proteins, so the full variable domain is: KAGVTQTPRYLIKTRGQQVTLSCSPISGHRSVSWYQQTPGQGLQFLFEYFSETQRNKGNFPGRFSGRQFSNSRSEMNVSTLELGDSALYLCASSLGPGQGGTEAFFGQGTRLTVV.